Each of the 23 T cell receptor beta chains below was sequenced from the same sample in a study of beta chain features in type 1 diabetes. What was sequenced were expressed TCRB transcripts, since all of the isolated RNA had been reverse transcribed. Repertoires were generated with immunoSEQ multiplex PCR, while TCRdb's copy carries only in-frame clones and drops some. The sample has some 300,000 clones; approximately 8% are singletons. Sequences were obtained from central memory CD4+ T cells from blood. The receptors here all came from a woman aged 18-30 years in good health.

As DNA, the CDR3 is TGTGCCAGCAGTGAACAGGGATTCATGAACACTGAAGCTTTCTTT. It is translated as CASSEQGFMNTEAFF. The chain is built from TRBV6-1 and TRBJ1-1; TRBD1 might be the D (5 bases). The CDR3 has 15 amino acids. Trimming shortened V by 2 bases and J by 0 bases, and 10 bases separated the two germline ends. Germline assignment: CDR1 MNHNS and CDR2 SASEGT.

The chain recombines TRBV27 with TRBJ2-1, with no clear D. The CDR3 has 12 amino acids. The V gene lost 0 bases and the J gene lost 7 bases, with 4 bases spanning the gap. Germline V CDR1 and CDR2: MNHEY, SMNVEV (reference sequence). DNA for the CDR3: TGTGCCAGCAGTTTATCGGGTAATGAGCAGTTCTTC. Protein product: CASSLSGNEQFF.

The rearrangement joins TRBV29-1 to TRBJ1-2; D not certain. The germline V gene has CDR1 SQVTM and CDR2 ANQGSEA. CDR3 length equals 12 residues. The V end lost 5 bases, the J end lost 3 bases, and 10 bases lay between the germline ends. CDR3 region: CSVIRTDYGYTF. Written as DNA, the CDR3 is TGCAGCGTTATTCGGACGGACTATGGCTACACCTTC.

Ten or more counts support this clone. The chain recombines TRBV10-3 with TRBJ1-2, with 8 bases lining up with TRBD1. Germline V gives CDR1 ENHRY, CDR2 SYGVKD. The trim removed 6 bases at V and 6 bases at J, leaving 9 bases unmatched. The CDR3 extends over 14 amino acids. The CDR3 region has the DNA TGTGCCATCAGCCCGACAGGGGAGTATGATGGCTACACCTTC. It translates to CAISPTGEYDGYTF.

The genes are TRBV5-1 and TRBJ2-5; D uncertain. Germline values: CDR1 SGHRS, CDR2 YFSETQ. This CDR3 is built from 16 residues. With 4 bases removed from V and 2 bases from J, the gap between germline ends came to 18 bases. CDR3 nucleotide sequence: TGCGCCAGCAGCCCCACCGCGCGCCAGGCACAAGAGACCCAGTACTTC. It specifies CASSPTARQAQETQYF.

This clone occurred a few times. The chain carries TRBV19 and TRBJ2-1; 7 bases match TRBD2. The CDR3 extends over 15 amino acids. CDR1 LNHDA and CDR2 SQIVND come from the germline V gene (reference sequence). The J segment lost 6 bases and the V segment lost 6 bases, leaving 11 bases of the junction unmatched. The CDR3 reads CASRGLSGDRNEQFF. CDR3 coding DNA: TGTGCCAGTAGAGGCCTCAGCGGGGACCGCAATGAGCAGTTCTTC.

Many counts were recorded for this clone. The J gene is TRBJ1-1, the V gene TRBV5-4, with 8 bases lining up with TRBD1. The CDR3 contains 14 residues. CDR1 SGHNT and CDR2 YYREEE come from the germline V gene (reference sequence). V shed 3 bases, J shed 4 bases, and the junction held 5 bases outside the gene matches. The CDR3 loop reads CASSSRRGPTEAFF. DNA of the CDR3: TGTGCCAGCAGCTCGCGCAGGGGGCCCACTGAAGCTTTCTTT.

This clone has just a few counts. V and J are TRBV10-3 and TRBJ1-4; D remains unclear. The CDR3 has 15 amino acids. The germline gives CDR1 ENHRY, CDR2 SYGVKD. The V end was cut by 0 bases, the J end by 5 bases, with 10 bases between. The CDR3 sequence is CAISESVNLNEKLFF. CDR3 coding DNA: TGTGCCATCAGTGAGTCGGTTAACTTAAATGAAAAACTGTTTTTT.

The chain couples TRBV6-6 to TRBJ1-6; TRBD1 might be the D (6 bases). The V gene's germline CDR1 is MNHNY and CDR2 SVGAGI (reference sequence). Trimming stripped 5 bases from V and 8 bases from J, with 10 bases between. The CDR3 is made up of 13 amino acids. The CDR3, as DNA: TGTGCCAGCAGTGGGAACAGGGATTCACCCCTCCACTTT. Translation gives CASSGNRDSPLHF.

The sample holds a few counts of this clone. The V and J genes are TRBV4-2 and TRBJ2-3; 7 bases are a match to TRBD2. The CDR3 is 16 amino acids. V was clipped by 3 bases and J by 2 bases; unmatched bases: 8. Germline CDR1 LGHNA, CDR2 YNFKEQ. CDR3 nucleotide sequence: TGTGCCAGCAGCCAGGGAGGGCAGGGAAACACAGATACGCAGTATTTT. Translation gives CASSQGGQGNTDTQYF.

This rearrangement joins TRBV27 to TRBJ2-1; TRBD2 matches at 10 bases. V shed 4 bases, J shed 2 bases, and the junction held 8 bases outside the gene matches. This CDR3 contains 17 residues. Germline CDR1 and CDR2: MNHEY and SMNVEV (reference sequence). The CDR3 reads CASSSGAGGPTYNEQFF. CDR3 bases: TGTGCCAGCAGTTCGGGAGCGGGAGGGCCTACCTACAATGAGCAGTTCTTC.

J is TRBJ1-2 and V is TRBV7-2; D possibly corresponds to TRBD1 (5 bases). Germline loops: CDR1 SGHTA, CDR2 FQGNSA. This CDR3 contains 16 residues. V gave up 1 base and J gave up 2 bases, with 14 bases separating them. CDR3 coding DNA: TGTGCCAGCAGCTTAGATGGGGCTTTAGGGAACTATGGCTACACCTTC. Translated, it gives CASSLDGALGNYGYTF. The full variable domain, in which reference TRBV7-2 and TRBJ1-2 provide the parts outside the CDR3, is GAGVSQSPSNKVTEKGKDVELRCDPISGHTALYWYRQSLGQGLEFLIYFQGNSAPDKSGLPSDRFSAERTGGSVSTLTIQRTQQEDSAVYLCASSLDGALGNYGYTFGSGTRLTVV.

Comments on this clone: Other DNA sequences within the sample encode an identical CDR3. The CDR3 region has the DNA TGTGCCAGCAGCTTAGGGCTCGGGCAGAACCGTATAGGTGGCTACACCTTC. It yields the protein CASSLGLGQNRIGGYTF. The chain couples TRBV5-4 to TRBJ1-2; D unclear. The CDR3 is 17 residues long. The germline gives CDR1 SGHNT, CDR2 YYREEE (reference sequence). The V end lost 2 bases, the J end lost 7 bases, and 24 bases lay between the germline ends.

This clone has just a few counts. The J gene is TRBJ2-3, the V gene TRBV29-1; 9 bases match TRBD1. Germline V CDR1 and CDR2: SQVTM, ANQGSEA. The CDR3 runs to 15 residues. After removal of 1 base from V and 5 bases from J, the junction contained 7 bases not matched to a gene. DNA for the CDR3: TGCAGCGTTGAAGGATACAGGGGGCGCTTAGATACGCAGTATTTT. Translating it yields CSVEGYRGRLDTQYF.

In its sample, this clone was seen a few times. This same CDR3 is encoded by further DNA sequences in the sample. The V call is TRBV6-5, the J call TRBJ2-2; D remains unclear. The V end lost 3 bases, the J end lost 5 bases, and 4 bases lay between the germline ends. Germline CDR1 and CDR2: MNHEY and SVGAGI. The CDR3 sequence is 12 residues long. The CDR3 is CASSYSTGELFF. The DNA of the CDR3 is TGTGCCAGCAGTTATAGTACCGGGGAGCTGTTTTTT.

This clone was detected a few times. The chain recombines TRBV29-1 with TRBJ1-3; the D is unclear. The germline V and J ends were trimmed by 6 bases and 0 bases, with 15 bases remaining between them. The germline gives CDR1 SQVTM, CDR2 ANQGSEA. The CDR3 has 15 residues. CDR3 sequence reads: CSVLPERHSGNTIYF. The CDR3 coding sequence is TGCAGCGTCCTTCCGGAGAGACACTCTGGAAACACCATATATTTT.

This clone was observed a handful of times. Written as DNA, the CDR3 is TGTGCCAGCAGCAAGAACCAGATGAACACTGAAGCTTTCTTT. Protein sequence: CASSKNQMNTEAFF. This chain links TRBV14 with TRBJ1-1, with unresolved D. The V end lost 5 bases, the J end lost 0 bases, and 10 bases lay between the germline ends. Germline CDR1 reads SGHDN; CDR2 reads FVKESK. This CDR3 contains 14 residues.

This clone showed up just a few times. V and J are TRBV7-2 and TRBJ2-1, with a weak D call TRBD2 (6 bases). From germline, CDR1 is SGHTA and CDR2 FQGNSA. CDR3 length equals 13 residues. V shed 5 bases and J shed 10 bases, with 15 bases lying between them. The CDR3 reads CASSRKHAGEQFF. The CDR3 coding sequence is TGTGCCAGCAGCCGGAAGCACGCGGGAGAGCAGTTCTTC.

V gene TRBV9 combines with J gene TRBJ1-3; D not resolved. CDR3 length: 12 residues. The germline CDR1 and CDR2 sequences are SGDLS and YYNGEE. The germline V and J ends were trimmed by 4 bases and 6 bases, with 8 bases remaining between them. Here the CDR3 DNA reads TGTGCCAGCAGCCCCGGCAAAAACACCATATATTTT. Translating it yields CASSPGKNTIYF.

In its sample, this clone was seen a few times. The chain joins TRBV4-2 to TRBJ2-2; D is tentatively TRBD1 or TRBD2 (6 bases each). Trimming stripped 8 bases from V and 2 bases from J, with 12 bases between. The CDR3 extends over 14 amino acids. Germline V gives CDR1 LGHNA, CDR2 YNFKEQ. CDR3 bases: TGTGCCAGCGGAAGGGGGGCCAACACCGGGGAGCTGTTTTTT. Translated, it gives CASGRGANTGELFF.

The rearrangement joins TRBV25-1 to TRBJ1-2; D is ambiguous. The CDR3 runs 12 residues. From germline, CDR1 is MGHDK and CDR2 SYGVNS. V shed 3 bases and J shed 8 bases, with 10 bases lying between them. As DNA, the CDR3 is TGTGCCAGCAGTGATGGCAGGCGCGGCTACACCTTC. Translation gives CASSDGRRGYTF.

In its sample, this clone was seen a few times. The rearrangement joins TRBV7-2 to TRBJ2-7; 12 nucleotides align to TRBD2. V gave up 4 bases and J gave up 2 bases; unmatched junction bases: 3. The CDR3 loop spans 15 amino acids. CDR1 is SGHTA, CDR2 FQGNSA, per germline. CDR3 nucleotide sequence: TGTGCCAGCAGCTCCCGGACTAGCGGGACCTACGAGCAGTACTTC. The encoded protein is CASSSRTSGTYEQYF. Together with reference TRBV7-2 and TRBJ2-7, the CDR3 gives the full variable domain: GAGVSQSPSNKVTEKGKDVELRCDPISGHTALYWYRQSLGQGLEFLIYFQGNSAPDKSGLPSDRFSAERTGGSVSTLTIQRTQQEDSAVYLCASSSRTSGTYEQYFGPGTRLTVT.

The chain joins TRBV27 to TRBJ1-4; maybe TRBD1 (5 bases). The CDR3 consists of 13 residues. V was shortened by 5 bases and J by 13 bases, with 17 bases between the two germline ends. In germline, CDR1 is MNHEY, CDR2 SMNVEV (reference sequence). CDR3: CASSLRGLSGLFF. DNA for the CDR3: TGTGCCAGCAGTCTAAGGGGCCTTTCAGGACTGTTTTTT. Supplemented by reference TRBV27 and TRBJ1-4, the full variable domain reads EAQVTQNPRYLITVTGKKLTVTCSQNMNHEYMSWYRQDPGLGLRQIYYSMNVEVTDKGDVPEGYKVSRKEKRNFPLILESPSPNQTSLYFCASSLRGLSGLFFGSGTQLSVL.